What follows are 24 T cell receptor beta chains derived from one specimen sequenced in a study of OX40 agonist ivuxolimab in advanced cancers. Libraries were prepared by immunoSEQ multiplex PCR; TCRdb keeps only in-frame clonotypes and omits some of them. The sample consists of some 67,000 clones, over 75% of them appearing once. The sample in question was CD4+ or CD8+ T cells sorted from blood, obtained in a trial of the OX40 agonist ivuxolimab. Receptors were obtained from an adult with an advanced solid tumor such as melanoma, head and neck, liver or kidney cancer.

This chain joins TRBV18 and TRBJ1-1; 8 bases line up with TRBD1. This CDR3 has 15 residues. Per germline, CDR1 KGHSH and CDR2 LQKENI. V shed 1 base, J shed 5 bases, and the junction held 6 bases outside the gene matches. CDR3 sequence reads: CASSPLRQGYTEAFF. DNA for the CDR3: TGTGCCAGCTCACCACTACGACAGGGGTATACTGAAGCTTTCTTT.

This clone appeared a few times. V is TRBV10-3 and J is TRBJ1-2; 9 bases line up with TRBD1. From germline, CDR1 is ENHRY and CDR2 SYGVKD. Trimming took 2 bases from V and 4 from J; bases not matched to a gene: 5. CDR3 size: 15 residues. CDR3 sequence (DNA): TGTGCCATCAGTGAGGGACAGGGGCCCAGCTATGGCTACACCTTC. As protein: CAISEGQGPSYGYTF.

The V gene is TRBV4-1, the J gene TRBJ2-5, with D possibly being TRBD1 (6 bases). The CDR3 consists of 14 residues. Trimming took off 0 bases at V and 5 bases at J, with 10 bases between the two ends. Germline V gene sequence: CDR1 MGHRA, CDR2 YSYEKL. DNA for the CDR3: TGCGCCAGCAGCCAAGATCCCCAGGGGGAGACCCAGTACTTC. Translation: CASSQDPQGETQYF.

The rearrangement uses TRBV27 and TRBJ1-1; 11 bases align to TRBD1. V lost 6 bases to trimming and J lost 4 bases; unmatched junction nucleotides: 10. This CDR3 spans 16 amino acids. Germline-derived CDR1 and CDR2 are MNHEY and SMNVEV (reference sequence). CDR3 DNA sequence: TGTGCCAGCAGACCGGGACAGGGGGACGTTGGCACTGAAGCTTTCTTT. This sequence encodes CASRPGQGDVGTEAFF.

V and J are TRBV9 and TRBJ2-3; possibly TRBD1 for D (5 bases). V was pared by 4 bases and J by 2 bases, with 8 bases between. The CDR3 totals 13 residues. Germline values: CDR1 SGDLS, CDR2 YYNGEE. The CDR3 protein is CASSRGSTDTQYF. CDR3 nucleotides: TGTGCCAGCAGCAGGGGTTCCACAGATACGCAGTATTTT. The full variable domain, its missing parts supplied by reference TRBV9 and TRBJ2-3, is DSGVTQTPKHLITATGQRVTLRCSPRSGDLSVYWYQQSLDQGLQFLIQYYNGEERAKGNILERFSAQQFPDLHSELNLSSLELGDSALYFCASSRGSTDTQYFGPGTRLTVL.

The chain employs TRBV6-1 and TRBJ1-1; D not certain. This CDR3 comprises 13 residues. Germline lookup yields CDR1 MNHNS and CDR2 SASEGT. Trimming cost V 4 bases and J 1 base, with 7 bases left between them. CDR3 sequence: CASSVSPNTEAFF. As DNA, the CDR3 is TGTGCCAGCAGTGTCTCACCGAACACTGAAGCTTTCTTT.

The genes are TRBV28 and TRBJ2-7; D might be TRBD2 (6 bases). The V end lost 6 bases, the J end lost 0 bases, and 18 bases lay between the germline ends. The CDR3 totals 16 residues. Germline CDR1 MDHEN, CDR2 SYDVKM. Here the CDR3 reads CASSHSRGSSSYEQYF. CDR3 DNA sequence: TGTGCCAGCAGCCATAGCCGGGGGTCTAGCTCCTACGAGCAGTACTTC.

The rearrangement links TRBV5-1 to TRBJ2-5; the D gene is possibly TRBD1 (6 bases). This CDR3 contains 13 residues. Trimming took off 1 base at V and 5 bases at J, with 9 bases between the two ends. The V gene's germline CDR1 is SGHRS and CDR2 YFSETQ. The chain's CDR3 is CASSLMTGETQYF. The CDR3 region has the DNA TGCGCCAGCAGCTTGATGACAGGCGAGACCCAGTACTTC.

Only one count was recorded for this clone. The rearrangement uses TRBV12-5 and TRBJ2-2; TRBD2 aligns across 10 bases. Germline V lookup: CDR1 LGHNT, CDR2 FRNRAP. This CDR3 is 20 amino acids long. The trim removed 3 bases at V and 1 base at J, leaving 14 bases unmatched. CDR3 sequence: CASGFRESLLAGLNTGELFF. The CDR3, as DNA: TGTGCTAGTGGTTTTCGCGAGTCCCTACTAGCGGGATTGAACACCGGGGAGCTGTTTTTT.

The chain combines TRBV5-4 with TRBJ1-4; 9 bases fit TRBD1. Germline CDR1 reads SGHNT; CDR2 reads YYREEE (reference sequence). V was pared by 4 bases and J by 6 bases, with 7 bases of the junction left unmatched. This CDR3 is built from 15 residues. This CDR3 is CASSPGQGKDEKLFF. CDR3 DNA: TGTGCCAGCAGCCCTGGACAGGGGAAGGATGAAAAACTGTTTTTT. Together with reference TRBV5-4 and TRBJ1-4, the CDR3 gives the full variable domain: ETGVTQSPTHLIKTRGQQVTLRCSSQSGHNTVSWYQQALGQGPQFIFQYYREEENGRGNFPPRFSGLQFPNYSSELNVNALELDDSALYLCASSPGQGKDEKLFFGSGTQLSVL.

This chain uses TRBV6-5 with TRBJ2-3; TRBD2 agrees at 7 bases. The CDR3 extends over 15 amino acids. The V segment lost 3 bases and the J segment 2 bases; nucleotides outside the gene matches: 5. CDR1 and CDR2 from the germline V gene are MNHEY and SVGAGI. The DNA of the CDR3 is TGTGCCAGCAGTTATGGGGGAGGGAACACAGATACGCAGTATTTT. Amino acid sequence: CASSYGGGNTDTQYF.

This chain links TRBV28 with TRBJ2-7; D is perhaps TRBD2 (5 bases). CDR3 length equals 13 residues. The germline CDR1 and CDR2 sequences are MDHEN and SYDVKM. The V gene lost 8 bases and the J gene lost 3 bases, with 14 bases spanning the gap. This CDR3 is CASSGYLYYEQYF. The CDR3 DNA sequence: TGTGCCAGCTCGGGATACCTGTACTACGAGCAGTACTTC.

V gene TRBV4-3 combines with J gene TRBJ1-1; 12 bases are a match to TRBD1. J gave up 0 bases and V 0 bases, and 5 bases lay outside the gene matches. The length of the CDR3 is 18 residues. Germline values: CDR1 LGHNA, CDR2 YSLEER. CDR3 region: CASSQDGTGGAVNTEAFF. CDR3 in DNA: TGCGCCAGCAGCCAAGATGGGACAGGGGGCGCGGTGAACACTGAAGCTTTCTTT.

The chain recombines TRBV18 with TRBJ2-2, with 9 bases matching TRBD1. Germline-derived CDR1 and CDR2 are KGHSH and LQKENI. J lost 4 bases, V lost 2 bases, and 2 bases had no gene match. The length of the CDR3 is 15 residues. The DNA of the CDR3 is TGTGCCAGCTCACCAGGGACAGGGTCCACCGGGGAGCTGTTTTTT. Translation: CASSPGTGSTGELFF.

This chain joins TRBV4-1 and TRBJ1-5; D is unresolved. CDR1 is MGHRA, CDR2 YSYEKL, per germline. V was cut by 2 bases and J by 5 bases, with 16 bases left in between. This CDR3 comprises 16 residues. The CDR3 region is CASSQIGRKLDQPQHF. The CDR3 DNA reads TGCGCCAGCAGCCAAATAGGACGCAAATTGGATCAGCCCCAGCATTTT.

This chain connects TRBV12-5 to TRBJ1-2; 9 nucleotides match TRBD1. Losses at the gene ends were 6 bases for V and 6 bases for J; bases not matched to a gene: 11. The CDR3 totals 15 residues. Germline CDR1 is LGHNT and CDR2 is FRNRAP. CDR3 loop: CASGGYRGQGDGYTF. CDR3 nucleotide sequence: TGTGCTAGTGGCGGGTACCGGGGACAGGGCGATGGCTACACCTTC.

The chain couples TRBV7-7 to TRBJ2-2; 7 bases map to TRBD2. The CDR3 has 14 residues. Germline loops: CDR1 SSHAT, CDR2 FNYEAQ (reference sequence). The junction had 1 base not matched to a gene; V was cut back by 1 base and J by 5 bases. Here the CDR3 reads CASSLVAGTGELFF. The CDR3 DNA reads TGTGCCAGCAGCTTAGTAGCGGGTACCGGGGAGCTGTTTTTT. The full variable domain, its missing parts supplied by reference TRBV7-7 and TRBJ2-2, is GAGVSQSPRYKVTKRGQDVTLRCDPISSHATLYWYQQALGQGPEFLTYFNYEAQPDKSGLPSDRFSAERPEGSISTLTIQRTEQRDSAMYRCASSLVAGTGELFFGEGSRLTVL.

The J gene is TRBJ2-3, the V gene TRBV6-6; no reliable D call. The CDR3 spans 11 residues. Germline V lookup: CDR1 MNHNY, CDR2 SVGAGI (reference sequence). V was shortened by 8 bases and J by 7 bases, with 10 bases between the two germline ends. CDR3 sequence reads: CASGQRNTQYF. CDR3 DNA sequence: TGTGCCAGCGGGCAGAGAAATACGCAGTATTTT.

The gene calls are TRBV29-1 and TRBJ1-3; TRBD1 might be the D (5 bases). Trimming removed 4 bases at V and 1 base at J, with 8 bases between. Germline-derived CDR1 and CDR2 are SQVTM and ANQGSEA. The CDR3 covers 13 residues. The CDR3 region is CSVGAGSGNTIYF. DNA for the CDR3: TGCAGCGTTGGGGCAGGGTCTGGAAACACCATATATTTT.

The chain uses TRBV7-8 and TRBJ2-7, with 11 bases matching TRBD2. With 0 bases clipped from V and 2 bases from J, the junction kept 3 bases outside the gene matches. Germline values: CDR1 SGHVS, CDR2 FQNEAQ. The CDR3 has 16 residues. The CDR3, as DNA: TGTGCCAGCAGCTTAGCCACTAGCGGGGGTACCTACGAGCAGTACTTC. Protein product: CASSLATSGGTYEQYF.

This clone has only a few counts. The rearrangement links TRBV27 to TRBJ1-5, with 7 bases aligning to TRBD1. V shed 0 bases and J 3 bases; nucleotides not matched to a gene: 11. Germline CDR1 MNHEY, CDR2 SMNVEV (reference sequence). The CDR3 spans 18 residues. CDR3 sequence: CASSLSSGGGGTNQPQHF. As DNA, the CDR3 is TGTGCCAGCAGTTTATCTTCAGGAGGGGGCGGTACCAATCAGCCCCAGCATTTT.

This chain connects TRBV25-1 to TRBJ2-1; 7 nucleotides align to TRBD1. Trimming removed 4 bases from V and 7 bases from J; junction bases left unmatched: 10. Germline-derived CDR1 and CDR2 are MGHDK and SYGVNS. The CDR3 covers 15 residues. CDR3 amino acids: CASSVRDSPTNEQFF. CDR3 bases: TGTGCCAGCAGTGTCCGGGACAGTCCTACAAATGAGCAGTTCTTC.

This sequence joins TRBV28 and TRBJ2-7, with a weak D call TRBD2 (6 bases). The germline V gene encodes CDR1 MDHEN and CDR2 SYDVKM. Trimming stripped 3 bases from V and 6 bases from J, with 18 bases between. The CDR3 is made up of 15 amino acids. CDR3 amino acids: CASSFAGTGVGEQYF. The CDR3 nucleotides are TGTGCCAGCAGTTTTGCCGGTACGGGAGTGGGCGAGCAGTACTTC.

This rearrangement joins TRBV2 to TRBJ1-1; TRBD1 agrees at 9 bases. With 5 bases clipped from V and 0 bases from J, the junction kept 4 bases outside the gene matches. In germline, CDR1 is SNHLY, CDR2 FYNNEI. The CDR3 covers 15 residues. The CDR3 is CASSQGTGMNTEAFF. The CDR3 coding sequence is TGTGCCAGCAGTCAAGGGACAGGGATGAACACTGAAGCTTTCTTT. The entire variable domain, with the rest obtained from reference TRBV2 and TRBJ1-1, is as follows: EPEVTQTPSHQVTQMGQEVILRCVPISNHLYFYWYRQILGQKVEFLVSFYNNEISEKSEIFDDQFSVERPDGSNFTLKIRSTKLEDSAMYFCASSQGTGMNTEAFFGQGTRLTVV.